This T cell receptor beta chain was sequenced in a study of T cell repertoires in cytomegalovirus infection. The wider study: It was the public TCR beta signatures that indicated both CMV infection and matching HLA type. General study points: The ex vivo response showed dominance by HLA-C-restricted CMV-specific TCR beta clonotypes. Summed public TCR beta family frequency identified CMV carriers bearing the relevant HLA.

This clonotype was recorded at least ten times. As yet, its antigen is unknown. TCRdb independently ran MiXCR on the reads; one entry per CDR3 protein. Of 250,000 to 350,000 distinct CDR3 sequences in the sample, about 23% were seen once. The CDR3 consists of 15 residues. Germline CDR1 and CDR2: ENHRY and SYGVKD. Trimming shortened V by 4 bases and J by 3 bases, and 13 bases separated the two germline ends. V and J are TRBV10-3 and TRBJ1-5; maybe TRBD1 (5 bases). The sequenced material came from PBMCs. The sequence came from a human donor in good health (CMV status not recorded). Some clones in this sample may be carry-over from other donors' samples. The CDR3 loop reads CAISASGRSNQPQHF. CDR3 nucleotides: TGTGCCATCAGTGCGTCAGGGAGGTCCAATCAGCCCCAGCATTTT.